Below, 29 T cell receptor beta chains from the same sample are listed, as sequenced in a study of blood T cell repertoires in COVID-19. The data were produced by immunoSEQ multiplex PCR, yet TCRdb's version contains in-frame clones alone and is incomplete. The sample gives around 200,000 clones, roughly 86% of which show up once; approximately 3.5% is in the top ten. Sequenced: peripheral blood. These receptors were taken from a man between 65 and 85 years old with acute or convalescent COVID-19.

The chain recombines TRBV30 with TRBJ2-1; 8 bases are shared with TRBD1. This CDR3 is 14 amino acids long. Germline V gene sequence: CDR1 GTSNPN, CDR2 SVGIG (reference sequence). The V gene end was trimmed by 4 bases and the J gene end by 6 bases; junction bases not matched to a gene: 8. CDR3 bases: TGTGCCTGGACCCAAGGGACAGGTATCAATGAGCAGTTCTTC. Translated, it gives CAWTQGTGINEQFF.

V usage is TRBV3-1 (or the pseudogene TRBV3-2) and J usage is TRBJ1-2; 12 positions agree with TRBD1. V shed 0 bases, J shed 7 bases, and the junction held 3 bases outside the gene matches. This CDR3 comprises 15 residues. Looked up from germline, CDR1 is LGHDT and CDR2 is YNNKEL (reference sequence). In nucleotides, the CDR3 is TGTGCCAGCAGCCAAGAGGGGACAGGGGGCAGTGGCTACACCTTC. Protein sequence: CASSQEGTGGSGYTF.

This clone was detected a few times. This rearrangement joins TRBV7-2 to TRBJ2-5, with D possibly matching TRBD1 (5 bases). Trimming shortened V by 1 base and J by 4 bases, and 16 bases separated the two germline ends. The CDR3 has 16 residues. The germline gives CDR1 SGHTA, CDR2 FQGNSA. The DNA for the CDR3 is TGTGCCAGCAGCTTAGAAGGGGCCTCCGGTGGAGAGACCCAGTACTTC. Residues: CASSLEGASGGETQYF.

V usage is TRBV3-1 (or the pseudogene TRBV3-2) and J usage is TRBJ1-6, with D uncertain. V lost 0 bases and J lost 11, with 8 bases in between. CDR1 and CDR2 (germline): LGHDT, YNNKEL (reference sequence). There are 13 residues in the CDR3. The CDR3 protein is CASSQDQVTPLHF. The CDR3 DNA sequence: TGTGCCAGCAGCCAAGATCAGGTAACACCCCTCCACTTT.

V usage is TRBV28 and J usage is TRBJ2-1, with 11 positions matching TRBD2. Germline V lookup: CDR1 MDHEN, CDR2 SYDVKM. The CDR3 consists of 16 residues. V lost 1 base to trimming and J lost 7 bases; unmatched junction nucleotides: 6. In DNA, the CDR3 is TGTGCCAGCAGTTTATTTACTAGCGGGAGCGGAAATGAGCAGTTCTTC. It encodes CASSLFTSGSGNEQFF.

This clone occurred once. The chain carries TRBV5-1 and TRBJ2-5; 7 positions agree with TRBD1. Germline V gene lookup returns CDR1 SGHRS and CDR2 YFSETQ. The CDR3 has 14 amino acids. V was clipped by 1 base and J by 5 bases; unmatched bases: 5. The CDR3 nucleotides are TGCGCCAGCAGCTTGTCGGGACAGTCTGAGACCCAGTACTTC. It codes for CASSLSGQSETQYF.

The chain employs TRBV3-1 (or the pseudogene TRBV3-2) and TRBJ1-6; D perhaps matches TRBD1 (6 bases). CDR3 length: 17 amino acids. Trimming took off 4 bases at V and 3 bases at J, with 16 bases between the two ends. Germline CDR1 is LGHDT and CDR2 is YNNKEL (reference sequence). The CDR3 is CASSLGGAGFYNSPLHF. CDR3 bases: TGTGCCAGCAGCCTAGGGGGGGCGGGGTTCTATAATTCACCCCTCCACTTT.

The chain carries TRBV5-4 and TRBJ2-1, with D unresolved. This CDR3 spans 14 amino acids. CDR1 and CDR2 (germline): SGHNT, YYREEE (reference sequence). V lost 0 bases, J lost 3 bases, and 7 bases lay in between. The CDR3: CASSLDRSYNEQFF. In DNA form, the CDR3 reads TGTGCCAGCAGCTTGGACCGGAGCTACAATGAGCAGTTCTTC.

The V gene is TRBV28, the J gene TRBJ1-5; D is unclear. The CDR3 totals 12 residues. From germline, CDR1 is MDHEN and CDR2 SYDVKM. The V end was cut by 3 bases, the J end by 7 bases, with 7 bases between. The chain's CDR3 is CASSLFRQPQHF. The DNA of the CDR3 is TGTGCCAGCAGTTTGTTTCGGCAGCCCCAGCATTTT.

The chain joins TRBV5-5 to TRBJ1-1; 9 bases fit TRBD1. Germline V lookup: CDR1 SGHKS, CDR2 YYEKEE (reference sequence). Trimming at V came to 4 bases and at J to 3 bases, leaving 7 bases not matched to a gene. This CDR3 has 15 amino acids. This CDR3 is CASSARDRADTEAFF. The CDR3 DNA follows: TGTGCCAGCAGCGCCCGGGACAGGGCGGACACTGAAGCTTTCTTT.

The chain joins TRBV7-6 to TRBJ2-2; weak D call: TRBD2 (6 bases). The CDR3 length is 18 residues. The germline V gene has CDR1 SGHVS and CDR2 FNYEAQ. V was clipped by 4 bases and J by 2 bases, with 20 bases between them. In DNA form, the CDR3 reads TGTGCCAGCAGCTCTAAACGGCTCTGGGACTTTAACACCGGGGAGCTGTTTTTT. This sequence encodes CASSSKRLWDFNTGELFF.

This chain links TRBV19 with TRBJ1-2, with TRBD1 identical over 9 bases. Germline assignment: CDR1 LNHDA and CDR2 SQIVND (reference sequence). J lost 4 bases, V lost 6 bases, and 3 bases had no gene match. CDR3 length equals 13 residues. The DNA for the CDR3 is TGTGCCAGTAGGGACAGGGGTCCCTATGGCTACACCTTC. This gives the protein CASRDRGPYGYTF. The whole variable domain, filled in from reference TRBV19 and TRBJ1-2, reads DGGITQSPKYLFRKEGQNVTLSCEQNLNHDAMYWYRQDPGQGLRLIYYSQIVNDFQKGDIAEGYSVSREKKESFPLTVTSAQKNPTAFYLCASRDRGPYGYTFGSGTRLTVV.

About this clone itself: An end of the junction does not agree with germline; a read error may underlie this. The chain carries TRBV5-1 and TRBJ1-1, with D unclear. In germline, CDR1 is SGHRS, CDR2 YFSETQ. The CDR3 is 15 residues long. CDR3 protein: CASRLGKHEDTEAFF. Here the CDR3 DNA reads TGCGCCAGCAGATTGGGGAAACATGAGGACACTGAAGCTTTCTTT.

CDR3 loop: CAWSVQSDQPQHF. The DNA for the CDR3 is TGTGCCTGGAGTGTACAATCAGATCAGCCCCAGCATTTT. This rearrangement joins TRBV30 to TRBJ1-5; D is unresolved. Germline V gene data show CDR1 as GTSNPN and CDR2 as SVGIG (reference sequence). CDR3 length: 13 amino acids. V was shortened by 0 bases and J by 5 bases, with 8 bases between the two germline ends.

V is TRBV4-2 and J is TRBJ1-2; a possible D gene is TRBD1 (6 bases). The CDR3 sequence is 14 residues long. With 0 bases removed from V and 8 bases from J, the gap between germline ends came to 13 bases. The germline gives CDR1 LGHNA, CDR2 YNFKEQ. CDR3 loop: CASSQDMGARGYTF. The CDR3 DNA reads as TGTGCCAGCAGCCAAGATATGGGGGCGCGGGGCTACACCTTC.

The chain couples TRBV19 to TRBJ1-5, with D perhaps TRBD1 (6 bases). Trimming left V 2 bases short and J 2 bases short, with 10 bases between. The germline gives CDR1 LNHDA, CDR2 SQIVND (reference sequence). CDR3 length: 15 amino acids. The CDR3 bases are TGTGCCAGTAGTATAACAGGGTTAGGCAATCAGCCCCAGCATTTT. Encoded protein: CASSITGLGNQPQHF. The full variable domain, with the rest looked up from reference TRBV19 and TRBJ1-5, is DGGITQSPKYLFRKEGQNVTLSCEQNLNHDAMYWYRQDPGQGLRLIYYSQIVNDFQKGDIAEGYSVSREKKESFPLTVTSAQKNPTAFYLCASSITGLGNQPQHFGDGTRLSIL.

The chain has TRBV30 and TRBJ2-3, with 11 bases lining up with TRBD2. Germline trimming cut 0 bases from V and 3 bases from J; bases unmatched to any gene: 2. The CDR3 length is 15 residues. Germline CDR1 reads GTSNPN; CDR2 reads SVGIG (reference sequence). CDR3 nucleotides: TGTGCCTGGAGTGTTAGGACTAGCGGGACAGATACGCAGTATTTT. Translating gives CAWSVRTSGTDTQYF. Together with reference TRBV30 and TRBJ2-3, the CDR3 gives the full variable domain: SQTIHQWPATLVQPVGSPLSLECTVEGTSNPNLYWYRQAAGRGLQLLFYSVGIGQISSEVPQNLSASRPQDRQFILSSKKLLLSDSGFYLCAWSVRTSGTDTQYFGPGTRLTVL.

The V and J genes are TRBV10-3 and TRBJ2-3; 7 bases align to TRBD2. The V and J ends lost 6 bases and 3 bases, in that order; junction bases with no gene match: 9. The CDR3 covers 15 residues. CDR1 ENHRY and CDR2 SYGVKD come from the germline V gene. Here the CDR3 reads CAIRPAGIRTDTQYF. Written as DNA, the CDR3 is TGTGCCATCAGACCAGCGGGAATCCGGACAGATACGCAGTATTTT.

This chain connects TRBV24-1 to TRBJ2-3; D ambiguous. V lost 0 bases and J 2 bases, leaving 8 bases between the germline ends. The germline gives CDR1 KGHDR, CDR2 SFDVKD. The CDR3 runs to 15 residues. The CDR3 loop reads CATSDLPGHTDTQYF. CDR3 sequence (DNA): TGTGCCACCAGTGATTTGCCAGGCCACACAGATACGCAGTATTTT.

The V call is TRBV6-2 or TRBV6-3, the J call TRBJ2-1, with TRBD2 matching 7 bases. This CDR3 is 15 amino acids long. Trimming removed 3 bases from V and 3 bases from J; junction bases left unmatched: 5. Germline-derived CDR1 and CDR2 are MNHEY and SVGEGT. Written as DNA, the CDR3 is TGTGCCAGCAGTTATCCCGGGACTATCTACAATGAGCAGTTCTTC. Protein: CASSYPGTIYNEQFF.

The chain joins TRBV15 to TRBJ1-4; weak D call: TRBD1 (5 bases). The ends were cut back, 4 bases at V and 0 bases at J, with 9 bases in the middle. Germline assignment: CDR1 LNHNV and CDR2 YYDKDF (reference sequence). The CDR3 contains 15 residues. The CDR3 DNA follows: TGTGCCACCAGCAAGACAGCTGCAACTAATGAAAAACTGTTTTTT. Encoded protein: CATSKTAATNEKLFF. The whole variable domain, remainder taken from reference TRBV15 and TRBJ1-4, is DAMVIQNPRYQVTQFGKPVTLSCSQTLNHNVMYWYQQKSSQAPKLLFHYYDKDFNNEADTPDNFQSRRPNTSFCFLDIRSPGLGDTAMYLCATSKTAATNEKLFFGSGTQLSVL.

The chain employs TRBV6-5 and TRBJ2-7, with D uncertain. V was clipped by 0 bases and J by 3 bases, with 9 bases between them. Germline CDR1 is MNHEY and CDR2 is SVGAGI. The CDR3 loop spans 14 amino acids. The DNA for the CDR3 is TGTGCCAGCAGTTACTCCGACATTTACTACGAGCAGTACTTC. Protein product: CASSYSDIYYEQYF.

This chain links TRBV2 with TRBJ2-3, with a tentative D call TRBD2 (6 bases). This CDR3 contains 17 residues. Germline V gene sequence: CDR1 SNHLY, CDR2 FYNNEI. V lost 4 bases and J lost 0, with 17 bases in between. DNA of the CDR3: TGTGCCAGCAGTGGGGTGGGCGGCGGGATTAGCACAGATACGCAGTATTTT. This gives the protein CASSGVGGGISTDTQYF.

The rearrangement joins TRBV5-4 to TRBJ2-5; a weak D match, TRBD1 (5 bases). V was clipped by 0 bases and J by 2 bases, with 11 bases between them. CDR1 is SGHNT, CDR2 YYREEE, per germline (reference sequence). The CDR3 covers 15 residues. CDR3 region: CASSLANQGQETQYF. The CDR3 coding sequence is TGTGCCAGCAGCTTGGCCAACCAGGGACAAGAGACCCAGTACTTC. The full variable domain, in which reference TRBV5-4 and TRBJ2-5 provide the parts outside the CDR3, is ETGVTQSPTHLIKTRGQQVTLRCSSQSGHNTVSWYQQALGQGPQFIFQYYREEENGRGNFPPRFSGLQFPNYSSELNVNALELDDSALYLCASSLANQGQETQYFGPGTRLLVL.

The chain has TRBV28 and TRBJ1-2; the match to TRBD1 covers 9 bases. The CDR3 has 19 amino acids. The germline V gene has CDR1 MDHEN and CDR2 SYDVKM. Trimming removed 5 bases from V and 6 bases from J; junction bases left unmatched: 22. Here the CDR3 DNA reads TGTGCCAGCAGTGGAGCCGGGACAGGGTTCCCCAACTACCAGAATGGCTACACCTTC. Translating gives CASSGAGTGFPNYQNGYTF.

This clone turned up a few times. This rearrangement joins TRBV5-1 to TRBJ2-7, with 11 bases fitting TRBD2. V was pared by 4 bases and J by 3 bases, with 9 bases of the junction left unmatched. This CDR3 spans 16 amino acids. Per germline, CDR1 SGHRS and CDR2 YFSETQ. The CDR3 spells CASSVHSGRADYEQYF. The CDR3 nucleotides read TGCGCCAGCAGCGTTCATAGCGGGAGGGCCGACTACGAGCAGTACTTC.

This chain connects TRBV6-5 to TRBJ2-2, with D hard to call. V was trimmed by 4 bases and J by 0 bases, leaving 9 bases between them. Germline V gives CDR1 MNHEY, CDR2 SVGAGI. The CDR3 has 15 amino acids. The CDR3 reads CASSSFLANTGELFF. The DNA of the CDR3 is TGTGCCAGCAGTTCCTTTCTCGCGAACACCGGGGAGCTGTTTTTT.

The J gene is TRBJ2-3, the V gene TRBV6-4; D is possibly TRBD2 (6 bases). The CDR3 has 16 residues. Germline V gives CDR1 MRHNA, CDR2 SNTAGT. With 2 bases removed from V and 2 bases from J, the gap between germline ends came to 14 bases. The CDR3, as DNA: TGTGCCAGCAGTGACGCTGGAGGGACTTTCACAGATACGCAGTATTTT. The encoded protein is CASSDAGGTFTDTQYF.

This rearrangement joins TRBV10-1 to TRBJ1-5; D might be TRBD1 (5 bases). Germline-derived CDR1 and CDR2 are WNHNN and SYGVQD (reference sequence). With 2 bases removed from V and 9 bases from J, the gap between germline ends came to 14 bases. The CDR3 length is 14 residues. The CDR3 region is CASSEAGPGGPQHF. For the CDR3, the DNA is TGCGCCAGCAGTGAGGCAGGGCCGGGCGGGCCCCAGCATTTT.